The rows below give T cell receptor beta chains drawn from one sample of a study of OX40 agonist ivuxolimab in advanced cancers. Generated by immunoSEQ multiplex PCR, the TCRdb table keeps only in-frame clones and is missing some. The sample has 55,000 to 80,000 clones; 85% to 90% are singletons. The starting material was CD4+ or CD8+ T cells sorted from blood, obtained in a trial of the OX40 agonist ivuxolimab. The receptors stem from an adult with an advanced solid tumor such as melanoma, head and neck, liver or kidney cancer. CDR3s include the opening cysteine and the closing phenylalanine or tryptophan. Each record gives: CDR3 protein, CDR3 DNA, D gene, V gene, J gene, clone size. A D gene is named only where the DNA matches it firmly. Rows may omit the clone size; those that give it use once, few, many or a size class.

CAISEGTSTTEAFF	TGTGCCATCAGTGAGGGGACAAGTACTACTGAAGCTTTCTTT	NA	TRBV10-3	TRBJ1-1	NA
CASSPRLAGDETQYF	TGCGCCAGCAGCCCCCGACTAGCGGGAGATGAGACCCAGTACTTC	TRBD2	TRBV4-1	TRBJ2-5	NA
CASFGRGDSPLHF	TGTGCCAGCTTTGGACGTGGTGATTCACCCCTCCACTTT	NA	TRBV7-8	TRBJ1-6	NA
CASSLAGLAAETQYF	TGTGCCAGCAGCTTAGCGGGACTAGCGGCGGAGACCCAGTACTTC	TRBD2	TRBV7-6	TRBJ2-5	NA
CASSKQGPANYGYTF	TGTGCCAGCAGTAAACAGGGTCCGGCTAACTATGGCTACACCTTC	NA	TRBV27	TRBJ1-2	NA
CASSESWLGQGAEAFF	TGTGCCAGCAGTGAATCTTGGCTAGGGCAGGGCGCTGAAGCTTTCTTT	NA	TRBV6-1	TRBJ1-1	NA
CASSISGSFNEQFF	TGTGCCAGCAGCATAAGCGGGAGCTTCAATGAGCAGTTCTTC	TRBD2	TRBV7-2	TRBJ2-1	NA
CASSDRGGGFLQPQHF	TGTGCCAGCAGCGACAGAGGGGGGGGATTCCTTCAGCCCCAGCATTTT	NA	TRBV5-6	TRBJ1-5	few
CASSLHGANEQYF	TGTGCCAGCAGCTTACACGGGGCTAACGAGCAGTACTTC	NA	TRBV7-9	TRBJ2-7	NA
CASSPGTKGYTF	TGCGCCAGCAGCCCTGGTACTAAGGGCTACACCTTC	NA	TRBV5-1	TRBJ1-2	NA
CASSLNQNEQYF	TGTGCCAGCAGCTTAAATCAGAACGAGCAGTACTTC	NA	TRBV7-3	TRBJ2-7	NA
CASSYSRVYNEQFF	TGTGCCAGCAGTTACTCGAGGGTCTACAATGAGCAGTTCTTC	NA	TRBV6-6	TRBJ2-1	NA
CASRLTGINEKLFF	TGTGCCAGCAGACTAACAGGCATTAATGAAAAACTGTTTTTT	NA	TRBV6-6	TRBJ1-4	once
CAISSDRSGSNEQYF	TGTGCCATCAGTTCGGACCGTAGCGGGAGCAACGAGCAGTACTTC	TRBD2	TRBV10-3	TRBJ2-7	few
CASITGNTEAFF	TGTGCCAGCATCACAGGGAACACTGAAGCTTTCTTT	NA	TRBV28	TRBJ1-1	NA
CAISRDRDAGEQYF	TGTGCCATCAGCCGGGACAGGGATGCAGGCGAGCAGTACTTC	TRBD1	TRBV10-3	TRBJ2-7	NA
CASSLNGRMIAKNIQYF	TGTGCCAGCAGCTTAAATGGACGGATGATAGCCAAAAACATTCAGTACTTC	NA	TRBV7-8	TRBJ2-4	NA
CASSESPGAGNTEAFF	TGCGCCAGCAGTGAGTCTCCAGGGGCTGGGAACACTGAAGCTTTCTTT	NA	TRBV10-2	TRBJ1-1	NA
CASSLVFNTEAFF	TGTGCCAGCAGTTTAGTGTTCAACACTGAAGCTTTCTTT	NA	TRBV6-5	TRBJ1-1	NA
CASSLGGGGLANEQFF	TGTGCCAGCAGCCTCGGCGGGGGGGGGCTAGCCAATGAGCAGTTCTTC	TRBD2	TRBV7-8	TRBJ2-1	few
CASSYGTTGGGYTF	TGTGCCAGCAGTTACGGAACCACAGGGGGCGGCTACACCTTC	TRBD1	TRBV6-5	TRBJ1-2	NA
CASSYSYSNTEAFF	TGTGCCAGCAGTTACTCATATAGTAACACTGAAGCTTTCTTT	NA	TRBV6-5	TRBJ1-1	NA
CASTGQTAGELFF	TGTGCCAGCACTGGCCAGACGGCCGGGGAGCTGTTTTTT	NA	TRBV2	TRBJ2-2	few
CASSLNQKTEAFF	TGCGCCAGCAGCTTGAACCAGAAAACTGAAGCTTTCTTT	NA	TRBV5-1	TRBJ1-1	NA
CATSRSSGRTTDTQYF	TGTGCCACCAGCAGATCTAGCGGGAGGACGACAGATACGCAGTATTTT	TRBD2	TRBV15	TRBJ2-3	NA
CASSGRQGHHEQYF	TGTGCCAGCAGCGGCCGACAGGGTCATCACGAGCAGTACTTC	TRBD1	TRBV6-6	TRBJ2-7	NA
CASSPDRGREGYTF	TGTGCCAGCAGCCCGGACAGGGGGAGAGAGGGCTACACCTTC	TRBD1	TRBV7-2	TRBJ1-2	NA
CASNRGLKETQYF	TGTGCCAGCAATAGAGGACTTAAAGAGACCCAGTACTTC	NA	TRBV6-5	TRBJ2-5	NA
CASGLVPDSSYEQYF	TGTGCTAGTGGTTTGGTCCCCGACAGTTCCTACGAGCAGTACTTC	NA	TRBV12-5	TRBJ2-7	medium-sized
CASSQDRGGYYEQYF	TGTGCCAGCAGCCAAGATAGGGGCGGGTACTACGAGCAGTACTTC	NA	TRBV4-2	TRBJ2-7	once
CASSSQGFQGYTF	TGTGCCAGCAGCTCACAGGGTTTTCAGGGCTACACCTTC	NA	TRBV7-2	TRBJ1-2	few
CASSLGLAYEQYF	TGTGCCAGCAGCTTAGGTCTAGCGTACGAGCAGTACTTC	NA	TRBV7-9	TRBJ2-7	NA
CASSTRTGEDTEAFF	TGTGCCAGCAGCACTCGGACAGGGGAGGACACTGAAGCTTTCTTT	TRBD1	TRBV7-9	TRBJ1-1	NA
CASSLGVAGSNEQFF	TGTGCCAGCAGCTTGGGGGTAGCGGGAAGCAATGAGCAGTTCTTC	TRBD2	TRBV5-8	TRBJ2-1	NA
CASSPGVPRGETQYF	TGTGCCAGCTCACCCGGGGTCCCACGAGGAGAGACCCAGTACTTC	NA	TRBV18	TRBJ2-5	NA
CASSQGPSSDEQYF	TGCGCCAGCAGCCAAGGCCCATCTAGCGACGAGCAGTACTTC	NA	TRBV4-1	TRBJ2-7	NA
CASSLIPGLQPQHF	TGTGCCAGCAGCTTAATTCCAGGCCTACAGCCCCAGCATTTT	NA	TRBV7-2	TRBJ1-5	few
CASGTANYGYTF	TGTGCCAGTGGGACAGCCAACTATGGCTACACCTTC	TRBD1	TRBV2	TRBJ1-2	NA